A single sample gave rise to the 10 T cell receptor beta chains below, sequenced in a study of T cells after yellow fever vaccination (dated by TCRdb to about 2019). Preparation of the library involved 5' RACE. Sequencer: Illumina HiSeq 2500. Using fastp trimming at Q25 and MiXCR clonotype assembly, TCRdb reanalyzed the public sequencing data and kept in-frame beta chains. Identical CDR3 proteins give one entry, which carries the most common genes and DNA. This sample lists 45,000 to 60,000 distinct CDR3 sequences; more than 6.5% were detected once. The top ten clonotypes cover 20% to 30% of the sample. The sample's treatment or condition label is to be understood as: live attenuated yellow fever vaccine strain. Sample: CD8+ T cells not binding an NS4B(214-222) dextramer, sorted from PBMCs, taken more than 35 days after the first yellow fever vaccination. The cell subset or site label here, explained by the study, means: NS4B epitope dextramer-negative CD8 T cells. The receptors originated from a man aged 18 to 35 who received the YFV17D yellow fever vaccine.

The table lists this clonotype with a few counts. The chain joins TRBV5-5 to TRBJ1-2; 8 nucleotides match TRBD1. The CDR3 loop spans 15 amino acids. Germline V gene sequence: CDR1 SGHKS, CDR2 YYEKEE (reference sequence). Unmatched junction bases numbered 8, after V lost 3 bases and J lost 4 bases. CDR3 coding DNA: TGTGCCAGCAGCTCCCGGGACAGGATAGCCTATGGCTACACCTTC. Translation gives CASSSRDRIAYGYTF.

This clonotype appeared a single time. This rearrangement joins TRBV6-1 to TRBJ2-4, with TRBD2 identical over 9 bases. Germline CDR1 is MNHNS and CDR2 is SASEGT. The CDR3 contains 15 residues. The J segment lost 6 bases and the V segment lost 1 base, leaving 4 bases of the junction unmatched. This CDR3 reads CASSEGGGALNIQYF. The CDR3, as DNA: TGTGCCAGCAGTGAAGGCGGGGGGGCCTTAAACATTCAGTACTTC.

This clonotype was detected only a few times. This chain links TRBV7-8 with TRBJ1-1; 8 nucleotides line up with TRBD1. This CDR3 comprises 14 residues. The V and J ends lost 4 bases and 4 bases, in that order; junction bases with no gene match: 5. Germline-derived CDR1 and CDR2 are SGHVS and FQNEAQ. Written as DNA, the CDR3 is TGTGCCAGCAGCTCACCGACAGGGGCCACTGAAGCTTTCTTT. Its translation is CASSSPTGATEAFF.

This clonotype was found a few times. The chain employs TRBV27 and TRBJ2-7; no firm D call. Germline-derived CDR1 and CDR2 are MNHEY and SMNVEV (reference sequence). The CDR3 extends over 17 amino acids. Trimming shortened V by 5 bases and J by 3 bases, and 23 bases separated the two germline ends. CDR3 region: CASSALPERIPFYEQYV. DNA of the CDR3: TGTGCCAGCAGTGCGCTACCCGAGAGGATCCCCTTCTACGAGCAGTACGTC.

The rearrangement links TRBV7-3 to TRBJ2-7; D is uncertain. Germline-derived CDR1 and CDR2 are SGHTA and FQGTGA. The CDR3 spans 13 residues. V dropped 5 bases and J dropped 3 bases, with 11 bases sitting between them. The CDR3 is CASSLYDFYEQYV. As DNA, the CDR3 is TGTGCCAGCAGCCTGTATGATTTCTACGAGCAGTACGTC.

This clonotype was recorded a few times. The CDR3 loop reads CASSSGSGELFF. The DNA for the CDR3 is TGTGCCAGCAGCTCAGGGTCCGGGGAGCTGTTTTTT. The rearrangement uses TRBV6-4 and TRBJ2-2; TRBD1 is a possible D gene (5 bases). The CDR3 is 12 amino acids. Trimming took 6 bases from V and 6 from J, leaving 8 bases between them. Per the germline V gene, CDR1 is MRHNA and CDR2 is SNTAGT.

In this sample, this clonotype turned up a few times. The genes are TRBV7-9 and TRBJ1-1; D call uncertain. This CDR3 spans 13 amino acids. V was trimmed by 1 base and J by 3 bases, leaving 6 bases between them. CDR1 is SEHNR and CDR2 is FQNEAQ in the germline V gene (reference sequence). CDR3 sequence: CASSLVSDTEAFF. Written as DNA, the CDR3 is TGTGCCAGCAGCTTAGTCAGTGACACTGAAGCTTTCTTT.

A few counts support this clonotype. The rearrangement links TRBV7-9 to TRBJ2-1; D is undetermined. CDR3 size: 15 residues. Trimming removed 5 bases at V and 0 bases at J, with 11 bases between. Germline V lookup: CDR1 SEHNR, CDR2 FQNEAQ (reference sequence). CDR3 sequence (DNA): TGTGCCAGCAGCCGACTCCAGAGCTCCTACAATGAGCAGTTCTTC. Amino acids: CASSRLQSSYNEQFF.

This clonotype has just a few counts. The J gene is TRBJ2-6, the V gene TRBV28; 8 nucleotides agree with TRBD1. Germline V lookup: CDR1 MDHEN, CDR2 SYDVKM. With 11 bases clipped from V and 4 bases from J, the junction kept 16 bases outside the gene matches. The CDR3 is 17 residues long. The CDR3 nucleotides read TGTGCCGGGTCCGGGACAGGCTCCCCTCTGGGGGCCAACGTCCTGACTTTC. This translates into CAGSGTGSPLGANVLTF.

This clonotype was observed a few times. The V and J genes are TRBV14 and TRBJ2-3, with 10 bases identical to TRBD1. Trimming removed 5 bases from V and 4 bases from J; junction bases left unmatched: 9. CDR1 is SGHDN, CDR2 FVKESK, per germline. The CDR3 is 16 amino acids. The DNA for the CDR3 is TGTGCCAGCAGCGCTTGGACAGGGGGGGGTCCAGATACGCAGTATTTT. Its protein product is CASSAWTGGGPDTQYF.